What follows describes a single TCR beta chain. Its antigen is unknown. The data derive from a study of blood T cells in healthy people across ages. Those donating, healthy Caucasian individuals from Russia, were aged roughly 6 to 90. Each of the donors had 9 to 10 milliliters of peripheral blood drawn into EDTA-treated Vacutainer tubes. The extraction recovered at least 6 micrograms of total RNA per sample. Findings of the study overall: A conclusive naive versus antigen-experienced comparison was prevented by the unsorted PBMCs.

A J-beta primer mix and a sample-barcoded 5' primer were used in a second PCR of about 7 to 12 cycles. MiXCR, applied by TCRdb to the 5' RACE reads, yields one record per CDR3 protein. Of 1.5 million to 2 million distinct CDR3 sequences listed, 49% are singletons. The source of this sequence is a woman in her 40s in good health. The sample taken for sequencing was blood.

The DNA of the CDR3 is TGTGCCACCAGCAGAACTAGCCTCGAGACCCAGTACTTC. Amino acid sequence: CATSRTSLETQYF. J is TRBJ2-7 and V is TRBV15, with D maybe TRBD2 (6 bases). Near its end, the DNA agrees better with TRBJ2-5, so the J call may be wrong. CDR1 is LNHNV and CDR2 is YYDKDF in the germline V gene (reference sequence). The CDR3 covers 13 residues.